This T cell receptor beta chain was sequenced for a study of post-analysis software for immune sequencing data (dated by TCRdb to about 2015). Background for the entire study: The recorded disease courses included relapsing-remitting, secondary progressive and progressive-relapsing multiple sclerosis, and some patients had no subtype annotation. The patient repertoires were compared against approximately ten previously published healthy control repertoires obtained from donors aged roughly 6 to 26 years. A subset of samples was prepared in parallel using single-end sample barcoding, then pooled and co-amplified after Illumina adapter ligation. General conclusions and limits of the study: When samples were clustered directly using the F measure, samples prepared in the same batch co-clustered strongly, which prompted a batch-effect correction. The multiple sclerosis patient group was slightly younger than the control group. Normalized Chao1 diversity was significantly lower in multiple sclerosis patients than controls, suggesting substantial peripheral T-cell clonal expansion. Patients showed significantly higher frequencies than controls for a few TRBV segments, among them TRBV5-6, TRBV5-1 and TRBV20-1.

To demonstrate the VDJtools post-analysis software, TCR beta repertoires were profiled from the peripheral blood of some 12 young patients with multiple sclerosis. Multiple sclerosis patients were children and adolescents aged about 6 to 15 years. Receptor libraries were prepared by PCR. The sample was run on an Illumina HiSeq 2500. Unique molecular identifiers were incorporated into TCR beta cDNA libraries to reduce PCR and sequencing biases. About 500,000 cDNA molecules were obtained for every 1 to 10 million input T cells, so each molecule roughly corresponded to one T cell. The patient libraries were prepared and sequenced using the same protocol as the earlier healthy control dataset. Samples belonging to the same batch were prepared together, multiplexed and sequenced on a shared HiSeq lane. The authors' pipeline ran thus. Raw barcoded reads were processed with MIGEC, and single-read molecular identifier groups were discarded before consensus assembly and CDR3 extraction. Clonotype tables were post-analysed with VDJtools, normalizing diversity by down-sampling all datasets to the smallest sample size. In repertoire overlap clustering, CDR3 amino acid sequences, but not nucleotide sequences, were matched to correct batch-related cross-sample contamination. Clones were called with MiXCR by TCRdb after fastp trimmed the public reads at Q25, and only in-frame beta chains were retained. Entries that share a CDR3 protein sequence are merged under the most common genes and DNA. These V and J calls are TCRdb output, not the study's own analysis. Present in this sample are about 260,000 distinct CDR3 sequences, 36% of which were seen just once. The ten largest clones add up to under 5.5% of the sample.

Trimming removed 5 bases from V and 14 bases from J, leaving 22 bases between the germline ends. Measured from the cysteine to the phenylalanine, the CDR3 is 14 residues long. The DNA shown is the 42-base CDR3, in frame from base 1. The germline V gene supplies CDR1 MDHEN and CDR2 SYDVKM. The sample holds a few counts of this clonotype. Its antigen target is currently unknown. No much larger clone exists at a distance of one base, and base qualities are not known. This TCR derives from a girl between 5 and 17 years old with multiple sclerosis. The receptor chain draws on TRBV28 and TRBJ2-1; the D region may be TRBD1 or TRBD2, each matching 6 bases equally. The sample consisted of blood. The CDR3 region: CASSTHPGAGFKFF. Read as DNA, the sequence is TGTGCCAGCAGTACCCACCCGGGGGCCGGGTTTAAGTTCTTC.